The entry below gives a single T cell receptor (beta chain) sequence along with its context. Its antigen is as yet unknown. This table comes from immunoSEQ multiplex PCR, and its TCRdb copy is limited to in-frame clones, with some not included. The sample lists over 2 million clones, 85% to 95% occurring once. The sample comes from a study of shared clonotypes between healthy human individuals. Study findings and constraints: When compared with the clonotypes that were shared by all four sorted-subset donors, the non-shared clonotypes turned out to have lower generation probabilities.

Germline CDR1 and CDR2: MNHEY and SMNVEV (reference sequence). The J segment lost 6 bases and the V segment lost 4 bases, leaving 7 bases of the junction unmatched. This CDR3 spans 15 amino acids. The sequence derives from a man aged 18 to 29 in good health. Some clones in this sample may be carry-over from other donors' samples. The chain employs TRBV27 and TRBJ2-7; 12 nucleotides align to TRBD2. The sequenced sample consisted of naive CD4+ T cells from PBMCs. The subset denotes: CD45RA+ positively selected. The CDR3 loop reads CASSSLAGGHREQYF. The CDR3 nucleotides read TGTGCCAGCAGTTCCCTAGCGGGAGGGCATCGCGAGCAGTACTTC.